These T cell receptor beta chains were read from a single sample in a study of blood T cell repertoires in COVID-19. Some clones are missing from TCRdb's copy, which holds only in-frame ones; the method was immunoSEQ multiplex PCR. Here the sample spans around 340,000 clones, about 88% being singletons. The sample consisted of PBMCs or T cells enriched from blood (not recorded which). Receptor source: a woman aged 30 to 39 who had been exposed to COVID-19. CDR3s include the opening cysteine and the closing phenylalanine or tryptophan. Each record gives: CDR3 DNA, CDR3 protein, J gene, V gene, clone size, D gene. D genes are given only for firm matches. Only part of the rows carry a size: once, few, many, or a class if the clone is expanded.

CDR3 DNA: TGTGCCAGCAGCTCCGGACAGCTAAACTATGGCTACACCTTC
CDR3 protein: CASSSGQLNYGYTF
J gene: TRBJ1-2
V gene: TRBV7-9
clone size: -
D gene: -

CDR3 DNA: TGCGCCAGCAGCCCACTGCAGGACAGGGGGCGGGGGGAGCAGTACTTC
CDR3 protein: CASSPLQDRGRGEQYF
J gene: TRBJ2-7
V gene: TRBV5-1
clone size: few
D gene: TRBD1

CDR3 DNA: TGTGCCAGCTCACCATATGGAGGCGCCGACACTGAAGCTTTCTTT
CDR3 protein: CASSPYGGADTEAFF
J gene: TRBJ1-1
V gene: TRBV18
clone size: -
D gene: -

CDR3 DNA: TGTGCCAGCAGGCCGGGACAGCCGAACACTGAAGCTTTCTTT
CDR3 protein: CASRPGQPNTEAFF
J gene: TRBJ1-1
V gene: TRBV7-9
clone size: -
D gene: TRBD1

CDR3 DNA: TGTGCCAGCAGTTTTGCAGGCCTCACTGAAGCTTTCTTT
CDR3 protein: CASSFAGLTEAFF
J gene: TRBJ1-1
V gene: TRBV12-3/TRBV12-4
clone size: -
D gene: -

CDR3 DNA: TGTGCCAGCAGCTTAAGGAGGACAGTGAACACTGAAGCTTTCTTT
CDR3 protein: CASSLRRTVNTEAFF
J gene: TRBJ1-1
V gene: TRBV7-9
clone size: -
D gene: -

CDR3 DNA: TGTGCCAGCAGTTCCTGGCGGGAGGGATTGAATACGCAGTATTTT
CDR3 protein: CASSSWREGLNTQYF
J gene: TRBJ2-3
V gene: TRBV28
clone size: -
D gene: TRBD2

CDR3 DNA: TGTGCCAGCAGTTTATTAGGGACTAGCGGGATTAGCACAGATACGCAGTATTTT
CDR3 protein: CASSLLGTSGISTDTQYF
J gene: TRBJ2-3
V gene: TRBV28
clone size: -
D gene: TRBD2

CDR3 DNA: TGTGCCAGCAGTACAGGGGTCAATCAGCCCCAGCATTTT
CDR3 protein: CASSTGVNQPQHF
J gene: TRBJ1-5
V gene: TRBV12-3/TRBV12-4
clone size: -
D gene: TRBD1

CDR3 DNA: TGTGCCAGCAGCCCCCATGAAGCGGGAGGGGCCTCGGAGACCCAGTACTTC
CDR3 protein: CASSPHEAGGASETQYF
J gene: TRBJ2-5
V gene: TRBV11-2
clone size: -
D gene: TRBD2

CDR3 DNA: TGTGCCATCACCCCGACAGGGAGGGAGACCCAGTACTTC
CDR3 protein: CAITPTGRETQYF
J gene: TRBJ2-5
V gene: TRBV10-3
clone size: few
D gene: -

CDR3 DNA: TGTGCCGCTCATTCGGGGGCTTTCTTT
CDR3 protein: CAAHSGAFF
J gene: TRBJ1-1
V gene: TRBV6-6
clone size: -
D gene: -

CDR3 DNA: TGTGCCAGCAGCTTAGCGTCGACAGCCAGCTCTGGAAACACCATATATTTT
CDR3 protein: CASSLASTASSGNTIYF
J gene: TRBJ1-3
V gene: TRBV7-9
clone size: -
D gene: -

CDR3 DNA: TGTGCCAGCAGCTTCTACAATGAGCAGTTCTTC
CDR3 protein: CASSFYNEQFF
J gene: TRBJ2-1
V gene: TRBV6-5
clone size: -
D gene: -

CDR3 DNA: TGTGCCAGCAGTTTAGAGGCTAGCGGGAGTTCTGGGGAGCTGTTTTTT
CDR3 protein: CASSLEASGSSGELFF
J gene: TRBJ2-2
V gene: TRBV27
clone size: once
D gene: TRBD2

CDR3 DNA: TGTGCCAGCAGTACCTCAGGGCGAGAGCAGTACTTC
CDR3 protein: CASSTSGREQYF
J gene: TRBJ2-7
V gene: TRBV28
clone size: -
D gene: -

CDR3 DNA: TGTGCCAGCAGCCAAAACCGGGACTACGGACATAGGGCCTACGAGCAGTACTTC
CDR3 protein: CASSQNRDYGHRAYEQYF
J gene: TRBJ2-7
V gene: TRBV4-2
clone size: once
D gene: TRBD2

CDR3 DNA: TGTGCCAGCAGCCCAGGGGCTGCTGGAAACACCATATATTTT
CDR3 protein: CASSPGAAGNTIYF
J gene: TRBJ1-3
V gene: TRBV7-2
clone size: -
D gene: -

CDR3 DNA: TGTGCCAGCAGCTTGCGGCAGGGGGTAGGAGAGACCCAGTACTTC
CDR3 protein: CASSLRQGVGETQYF
J gene: TRBJ2-5
V gene: TRBV5-6
clone size: -
D gene: TRBD1

CDR3 DNA: TGTGCCAGTAGTATGCCAGGGTGGGTCTATGGCTACACCTTC
CDR3 protein: CASSMPGWVYGYTF
J gene: TRBJ1-2
V gene: TRBV19
clone size: -
D gene: -

CDR3 DNA: TGTGCCAGCACCCCTGGGGGAGGCTCCACAGATACGCAGTATTTT
CDR3 protein: CASTPGGGSTDTQYF
J gene: TRBJ2-3
V gene: TRBV27
clone size: -
D gene: -

CDR3 DNA: TGCGCCAGCAGCGTACAGGCGGGGGGCGAGCAGTACTTC
CDR3 protein: CASSVQAGGEQYF
J gene: TRBJ2-7
V gene: TRBV5-1
clone size: -
D gene: TRBD2

CDR3 DNA: TGTGCCAGCAGCTTGCTGGGAGCGGGAGATACGCAGTATTTT
CDR3 protein: CASSLLGAGDTQYF
J gene: TRBJ2-3
V gene: TRBV5-5
clone size: -
D gene: -

CDR3 DNA: TGTGCCAGCAGTTTAGGGGGACAGGGCGACGATGAGCAGTTCTTC
CDR3 protein: CASSLGGQGDDEQFF
J gene: TRBJ2-1
V gene: TRBV28
clone size: -
D gene: TRBD1

CDR3 DNA: TGTGCCAGCAGCGCCACCGGGACAGTTAAGGAGACCCAGTACTTC
CDR3 protein: CASSATGTVKETQYF
J gene: TRBJ2-5
V gene: TRBV9
clone size: -
D gene: TRBD1

CDR3 DNA: TGCAGTGCTGAACAGGGCCCACAGCAGTACTTC
CDR3 protein: CSAEQGPQQYF
J gene: TRBJ2-7
V gene: TRBV20-1
clone size: -
D gene: -

CDR3 DNA: TGTGCCAGCAGTTTCCCCAGCGGGGGGGGGAATGAGCAGTTCTTC
CDR3 protein: CASSFPSGGGNEQFF
J gene: TRBJ2-1
V gene: TRBV27
clone size: -
D gene: TRBD2

CDR3 DNA: TGTGCCAGCGTGGACGAAGGGAGGGGAAACACCATATATTTT
CDR3 protein: CASVDEGRGNTIYF
J gene: TRBJ1-3
V gene: TRBV6-5
clone size: -
D gene: -

CDR3 DNA: TGTGCCAGCAGCTCCGGTTGGTACGAGCAGTACTTC
CDR3 protein: CASSSGWYEQYF
J gene: TRBJ2-7
V gene: TRBV7-2
clone size: -
D gene: -

CDR3 DNA: TGTGCCAGCAGCCCCACAGGGTCTGGTGGCTACACCTTC
CDR3 protein: CASSPTGSGGYTF
J gene: TRBJ1-2
V gene: TRBV7-9
clone size: few
D gene: -

CDR3 DNA: TGCGCCAGCAGTAGCCAGGGTAATGAAAAACTGTTTTTT
CDR3 protein: CASSSQGNEKLFF
J gene: TRBJ1-4
V gene: TRBV10-2
clone size: -
D gene: -

CDR3 DNA: TGTGCCAGCAGTCGTCAGGGTACGAATGAGCAGTTCTTC
CDR3 protein: CASSRQGTNEQFF
J gene: TRBJ2-1
V gene: TRBV12-3/TRBV12-4
clone size: -
D gene: -

CDR3 DNA: TGTGCCAGCTCACCACGGGACAGGGGGCGAGGTCTAGCCAAAAACATTCAGTACTTC
CDR3 protein: CASSPRDRGRGLAKNIQYF
J gene: TRBJ2-4
V gene: TRBV18
clone size: once
D gene: TRBD1

CDR3 DNA: TGTGCCAGCAGCCAAGATTTGCAGACTGAAGCTTTCTTT
CDR3 protein: CASSQDLQTEAFF
J gene: TRBJ1-1
V gene: TRBV3-1/TRBV3-2
clone size: -
D gene: -

CDR3 DNA: TGTGCCATCAGTCCTGCGACAGGCACCTACGAGCAGTACTTC
CDR3 protein: CAISPATGTYEQYF
J gene: TRBJ2-7
V gene: TRBV10-3
clone size: few
D gene: -

CDR3 DNA: TGTGCCAGCAGCTCGAACCGCAGGGGTGACTATGGCTACACCTTC
CDR3 protein: CASSSNRRGDYGYTF
J gene: TRBJ1-2
V gene: TRBV7-3
clone size: -
D gene: -

CDR3 DNA: TGTGCCAGCAGTTCTGGAGGGGCGAGTGGAAACACCATATATTTT
CDR3 protein: CASSSGGASGNTIYF
J gene: TRBJ1-3
V gene: TRBV27
clone size: -
D gene: -